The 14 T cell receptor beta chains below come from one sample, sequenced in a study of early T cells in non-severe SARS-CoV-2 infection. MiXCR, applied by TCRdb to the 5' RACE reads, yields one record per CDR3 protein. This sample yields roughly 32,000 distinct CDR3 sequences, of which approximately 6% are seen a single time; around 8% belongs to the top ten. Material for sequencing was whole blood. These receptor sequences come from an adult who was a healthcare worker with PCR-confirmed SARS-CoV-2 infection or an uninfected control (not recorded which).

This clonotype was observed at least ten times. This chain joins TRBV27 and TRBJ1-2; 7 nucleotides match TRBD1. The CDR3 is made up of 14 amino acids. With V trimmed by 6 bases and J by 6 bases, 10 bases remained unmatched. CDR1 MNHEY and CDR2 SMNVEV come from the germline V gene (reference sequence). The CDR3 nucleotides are TGTGCCAGCAGCCAATTCGCCGGGACAGATGGCTACACCTTC. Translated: CASSQFAGTDGYTF.

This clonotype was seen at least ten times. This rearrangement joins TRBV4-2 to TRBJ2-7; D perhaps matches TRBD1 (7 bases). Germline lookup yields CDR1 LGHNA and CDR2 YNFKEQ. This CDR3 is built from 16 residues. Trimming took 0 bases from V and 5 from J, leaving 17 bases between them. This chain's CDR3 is CASSQDWGDRGNEQYF. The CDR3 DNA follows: TGTGCCAGCAGCCAAGATTGGGGGGACAGAGGCAACGAGCAGTACTTC.

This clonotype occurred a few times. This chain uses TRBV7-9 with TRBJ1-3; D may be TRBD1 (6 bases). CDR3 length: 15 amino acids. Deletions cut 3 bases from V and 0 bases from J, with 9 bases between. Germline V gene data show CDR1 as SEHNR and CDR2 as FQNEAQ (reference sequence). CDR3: CASSFGQYSGNTIYF. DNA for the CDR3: TGTGCCAGCAGCTTTGGACAGTACTCTGGAAACACCATATATTTT.

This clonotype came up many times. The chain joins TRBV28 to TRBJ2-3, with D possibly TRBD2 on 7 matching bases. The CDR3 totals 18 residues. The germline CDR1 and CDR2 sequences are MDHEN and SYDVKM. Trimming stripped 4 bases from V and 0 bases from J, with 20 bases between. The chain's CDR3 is CASSSLGGRGISTDTQYF. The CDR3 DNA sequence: TGTGCCAGCAGTTCCCTCGGGGGGCGGGGGATAAGCACAGATACGCAGTATTTT. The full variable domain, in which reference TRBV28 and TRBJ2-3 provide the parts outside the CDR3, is DVKVTQSSRYLVKRTGEKVFLECVQDMDHENMFWYRQDPGLGLRLIYFSYDVKMKEKGDIPEGYSVSREKKERFSLILESASTNQTSMYLCASSSLGGRGISTDTQYFGPGTRLTVL.

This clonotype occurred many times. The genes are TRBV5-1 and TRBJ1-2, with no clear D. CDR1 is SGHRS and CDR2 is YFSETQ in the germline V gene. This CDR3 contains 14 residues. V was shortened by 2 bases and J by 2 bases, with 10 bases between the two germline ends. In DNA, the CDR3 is TGCGCCAGCAGCTTCGGACGGGAGAACTATGGCTACACCTTC. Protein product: CASSFGRENYGYTF.

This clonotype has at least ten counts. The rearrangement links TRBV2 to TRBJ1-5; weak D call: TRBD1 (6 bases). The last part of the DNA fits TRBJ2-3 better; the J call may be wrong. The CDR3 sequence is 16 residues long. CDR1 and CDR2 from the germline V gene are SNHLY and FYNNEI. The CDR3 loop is CASRGHQIQGGQPQYF. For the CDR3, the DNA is TGTGCCAGCAGGGGACATCAAATACAGGGTGGTCAGCCCCAGTATTTT.

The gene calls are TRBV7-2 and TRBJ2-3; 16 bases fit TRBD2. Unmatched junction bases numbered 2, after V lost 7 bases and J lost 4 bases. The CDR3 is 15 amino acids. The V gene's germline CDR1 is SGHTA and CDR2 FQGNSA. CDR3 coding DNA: TGTGCCAGCACCGGGACTAGCGGGGGGGCAGATACGCAGTATTTT. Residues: CASTGTSGGADTQYF.

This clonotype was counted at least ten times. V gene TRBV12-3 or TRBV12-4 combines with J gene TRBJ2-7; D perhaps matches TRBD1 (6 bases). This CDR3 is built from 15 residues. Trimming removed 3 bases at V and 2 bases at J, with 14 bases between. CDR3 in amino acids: CASSFSTDRAYEQYF. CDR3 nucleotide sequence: TGTGCCAGCAGTTTCAGTACGGACAGAGCCTACGAGCAGTACTTC.

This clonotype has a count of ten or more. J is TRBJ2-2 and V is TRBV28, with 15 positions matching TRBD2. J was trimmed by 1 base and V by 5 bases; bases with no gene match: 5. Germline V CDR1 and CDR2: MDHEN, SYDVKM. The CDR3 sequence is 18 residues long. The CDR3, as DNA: TGTGCCAGCAGTCCCCGGACTAGCGGGGGGGTGAACACCGGGGAGCTGTTTTTT. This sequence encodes CASSPRTSGGVNTGELFF. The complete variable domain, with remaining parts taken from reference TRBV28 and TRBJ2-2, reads DVKVTQSSRYLVKRTGEKVFLECVQDMDHENMFWYRQDPGLGLRLIYFSYDVKMKEKGDIPEGYSVSREKKERFSLILESASTNQTSMYLCASSPRTSGGVNTGELFFGEGSRLTVL.

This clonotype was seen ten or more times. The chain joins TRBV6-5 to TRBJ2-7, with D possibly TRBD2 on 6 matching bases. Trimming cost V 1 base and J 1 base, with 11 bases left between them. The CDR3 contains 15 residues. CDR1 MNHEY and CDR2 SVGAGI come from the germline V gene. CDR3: CASSYLRGSSYEQYF. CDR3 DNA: TGTGCCAGCAGTTACTTACGGGGGTCGTCCTACGAGCAGTACTTC.

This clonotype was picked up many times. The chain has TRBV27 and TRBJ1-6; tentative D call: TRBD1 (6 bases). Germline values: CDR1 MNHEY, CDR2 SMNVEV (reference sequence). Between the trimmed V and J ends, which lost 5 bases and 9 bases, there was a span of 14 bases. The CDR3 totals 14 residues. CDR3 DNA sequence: TGTGCCAGCAGTACAGGGACTGCGACTTCACCCCTCCACTTT. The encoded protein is CASSTGTATSPLHF.

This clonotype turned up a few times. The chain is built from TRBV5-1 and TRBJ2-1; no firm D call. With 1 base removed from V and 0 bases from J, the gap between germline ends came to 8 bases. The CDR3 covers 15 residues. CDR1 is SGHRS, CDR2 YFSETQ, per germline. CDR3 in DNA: TGCGCCAGCAGCTTGATGGGTATCTCCTACAATGAGCAGTTCTTC. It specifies CASSLMGISYNEQFF.

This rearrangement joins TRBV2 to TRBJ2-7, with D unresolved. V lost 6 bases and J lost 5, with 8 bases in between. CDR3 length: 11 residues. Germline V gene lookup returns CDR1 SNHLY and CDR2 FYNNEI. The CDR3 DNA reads TGTGCCAGCAGGAGGCAAAACGAGCAGTACTTC. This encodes CASRRQNEQYF.

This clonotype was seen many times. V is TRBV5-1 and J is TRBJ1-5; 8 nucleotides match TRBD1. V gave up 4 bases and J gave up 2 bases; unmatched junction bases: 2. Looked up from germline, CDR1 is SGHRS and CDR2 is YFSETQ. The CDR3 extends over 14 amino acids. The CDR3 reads CASSETGGNQPQHF. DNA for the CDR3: TGCGCCAGCAGCGAGACAGGGGGCAATCAGCCCCAGCATTTT.